Listed below are T cell receptor beta chains from one sample, sequenced in a study of neoadjuvant nivolumab and ipilimumab in lung cancer. The table came from immunoSEQ multiplex PCR; TCRdb's copy has only in-frame clones and leaves some out. The table lists 44,000 or so clones, around 89% of them singletons. The sample here was blood, taken before neoadjuvant nivolumab, alone or with ipilimumab. The source is an adult with non-small cell lung cancer. Some clones in this sample may be carry-over from other donors' samples. The conserved cysteine and the conserved F or W are not part of the CDR3 here. Each record gives: V gene, CDR3 protein.

>TRBV2
ASLEGRKYQETQY
>TRBV2
ASSVEGASYYGYT
>TRBV18
ASSPLISGSQETQY
>TRBV11-2
ASSFTGSTEDTQY
>TRBV7-9
ASSLEDRGRSGYT
>TRBV30
AWSAGTAINQPQH
>TRBV4-1
ASSGDRGDHEQY
>TRBV15
ATFSGFGTDTQY
>TRBV7-9
ASSQITGLPYEQY
>TRBV30
AWSGGGVNQPQH
>TRBV2
ASKETGGAGELF
>TRBV6-1
ASSGLSEETQY
>TRBV15
ATSRAEGHAEAF
>TRBV7-3
ASQQVSGANVLT
>TRBV7-9
ASSLLAAFAKNIQY
>TRBV5-1
ASSPDTGANVLT
>TRBV7-9
ASSSTGVAEAF
>TRBV7-9
ASSPARGGETEAF
>TRBV5-1
ASSSGGGRTYNEQF
>TRBV5-4
ASSLEGTYEQY
>TRBV7-9
ASSPQGEGYNEQF
>TRBV4-3
ASSRTSGSNEQF
>TRBV30
AWSVGTSGSYNEQF
>TRBV30
AWAWRVGDTEAF
>TRBV9
ASNVAGGRGEQF
>TRBV7-9
ASSPGTTNTEAF
>TRBV11-2
TSSNDYQETQY
>TRBV27
ASSLGGQRFDEQF
>TRBV6-5
ASNPGTANFYGYT
>TRBV30
AWGLGDTQY
>TRBV2
ASSPRPQETQY
>TRBV5-1
ASSPRGTASYEQY
>TRBV2
ASTKTTNTEAF
>TRBV15
ATSFTGRDTQY
>TRBV9
ASSLREFSNEQF
>TRBV11-2
ASSLVGTETQY
>TRBV7-9
ASSTYSEQY
>TRBV5-1
ASRASGTREQY
>TRBV11-2
ASSLLSHSVNEKLF
>TRBV5-1
ASSLGGDNEQF
>TRBV20-1
SAQGRNEQF
>TRBV5-1
ASSYLPGLAGNNEQF
>TRBV6-6
ASSLTGSYNEQF
>TRBV7-2
ASSPTTSGAGEQF
>TRBV6-5
ASSYFPPGTDYGYT
>TRBV19
ASSIPGSYEQY